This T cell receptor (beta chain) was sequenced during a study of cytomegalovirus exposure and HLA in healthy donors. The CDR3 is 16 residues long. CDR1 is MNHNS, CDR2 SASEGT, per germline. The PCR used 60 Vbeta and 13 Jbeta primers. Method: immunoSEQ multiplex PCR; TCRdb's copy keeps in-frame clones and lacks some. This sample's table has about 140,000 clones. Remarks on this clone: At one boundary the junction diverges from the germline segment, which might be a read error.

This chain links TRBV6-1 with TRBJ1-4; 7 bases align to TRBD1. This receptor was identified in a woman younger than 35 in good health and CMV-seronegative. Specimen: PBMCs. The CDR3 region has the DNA TGTGCCATCAGTGAGTCTGGTACAGGGGCTAATGAAAAACTGTTTTTT. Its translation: CAISESGTGANEKLFF.